The sequence of this TCR beta chain was determined in a study of CD8 T cells in Susac syndrome. CDR1 is LNHDA and CDR2 is SQIVND in the germline V gene (reference sequence). CDR3 size: 14 residues. Trimming took off 3 bases at V and 0 bases at J, with 8 bases between the two ends. Random hexamers served to reverse transcribe roughly 0.5 to 1 ug RNA. Amplification of TCR beta CDR3 was carried out by immunoSEQ multiplex PCR, which covered 54 Vbeta and 13 Jbeta segments. One entry per CDR3 protein, called by TCRdb with MiXCR from the immunoSEQ multiplex PCR reads. The sample includes fewer than 150,000 distinct CDR3 sequences, 90% to 95% of them seen just once.

The rearrangement uses TRBV19 and TRBJ1-1; D call uncertain. Sequenced input: CD8+ T cells from PBMCs. The receptor's source is a human donor with multiple sclerosis. The CDR3 region is CASSMKVVNTEAFF. The DNA of the CDR3 is TGTGCCAGTAGTATGAAGGTAGTGAACACTGAAGCTTTCTTT. Using reference TRBV19 and TRBJ1-1 for the parts outside the CDR3, the full variable domain is DGGITQSPKYLFRKEGQNVTLSCEQNLNHDAMYWYRQDPGQGLRLIYYSQIVNDFQKGDIAEGYSVSREKKESFPLTVTSAQKNPTAFYLCASSMKVVNTEAFFGQGTRLTVV.